This T cell receptor (beta chain) was profiled in a study of blood T cells in healthy people across ages. General study results and limits: Comparison with aged donors showed that long-lived donors had more naive CD4+ cells and higher diversity. Per-million-T-cell TCR beta diversity fell roughly linearly with age. Strongly correlated with naive T cell percentage was TCR beta diversity.

This clonotype has more than one count but fewer than ten. Its antigen remains unidentified. For the second PCR, which ran for roughly 6 to 12 cycles, a sample-barcoded 5' primer and a J-beta primer mix were used. Every molecule of cDNA carried a tag from a template-switch adaptor with 12 random nucleotides. TCRdb re-analysed the 5' RACE reads in MiXCR, keeping a single row per CDR3 protein. This table holds more than 600,000 distinct CDR3 sequences, 20% to 25% found once. V gave up 0 bases and J gave up 2 bases, with 10 bases separating them. CDR1 is ENHRY and CDR2 is SYGVKD in the germline V gene. CDR3 size: 15 residues. These sequences were also reported in another study, on T cells of mothers and their children.

The chain carries TRBV10-3 and TRBJ1-1, with no clear D. The TCR originated in a boy aged 5-17 years in good health. Material for sequencing was blood. CDR3 nucleotides: TGTGCCATCAGTGAGTCAGGAACAGCCAACACTGAAGCTTTCTTT. The encoded protein is CAISESGTANTEAFF.